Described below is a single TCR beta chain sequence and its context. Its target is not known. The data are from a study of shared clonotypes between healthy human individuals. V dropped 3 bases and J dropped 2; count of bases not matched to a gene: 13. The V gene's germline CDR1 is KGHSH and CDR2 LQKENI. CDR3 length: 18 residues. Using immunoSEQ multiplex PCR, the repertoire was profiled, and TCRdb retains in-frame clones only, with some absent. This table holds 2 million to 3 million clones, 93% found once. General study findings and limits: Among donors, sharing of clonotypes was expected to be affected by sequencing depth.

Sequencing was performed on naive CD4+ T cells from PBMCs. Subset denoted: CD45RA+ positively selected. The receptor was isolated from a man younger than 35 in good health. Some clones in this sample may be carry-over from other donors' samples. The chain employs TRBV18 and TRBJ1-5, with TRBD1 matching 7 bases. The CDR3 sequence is CASSPPNTGVTGNQPQHF. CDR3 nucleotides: TGTGCCAGCTCACCCCCAAATACAGGGGTTACGGGCAATCAGCCCCAGCATTTT.